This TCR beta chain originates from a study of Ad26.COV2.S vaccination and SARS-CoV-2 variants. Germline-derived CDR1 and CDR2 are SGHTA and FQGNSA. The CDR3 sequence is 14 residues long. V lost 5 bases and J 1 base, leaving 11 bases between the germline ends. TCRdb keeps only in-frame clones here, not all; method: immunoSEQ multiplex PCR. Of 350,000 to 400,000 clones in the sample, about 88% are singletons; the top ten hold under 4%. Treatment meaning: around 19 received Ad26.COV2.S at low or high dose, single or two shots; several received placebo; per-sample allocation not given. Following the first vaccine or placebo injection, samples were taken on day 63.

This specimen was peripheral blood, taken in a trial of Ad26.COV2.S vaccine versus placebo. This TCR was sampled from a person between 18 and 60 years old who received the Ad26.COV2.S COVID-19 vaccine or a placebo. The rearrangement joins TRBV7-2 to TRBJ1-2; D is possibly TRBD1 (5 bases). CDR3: CASSPTTDNYGYTF. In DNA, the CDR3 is TGTGCCAGCAGCCCTACGACAGATAACTATGGCTACACCTTC.